This TCR beta chain was sequenced for a study of blood T cell repertoires in COVID-19 (TCRdb year 2020). About the full investigation: Samples covering the acute and convalescent phases of COVID-19 were provided by collaborators in the United States, Italy and Spain. The material from the prospective study consisted of cDNA or gDNA derived from T cells, B-cell-depleted T cells, or PBMCs. Deeply sampled blood TCRbeta repertoires from subjects exposed to, actively infected with, or recovered from COVID-19 were included in the dataset. The repertoires were made available in a free public database intended to serve as a resource for research on the immune response to SARS-CoV-2. Samples were obtained from the ongoing ImmuneRACE study (first 160 participants) and from some 1,300 subjects provided by 6 global collaborators. The sample metadata nearly always contained a de-identified subject ID, COVID-19 status, age in years and sex. HLA class I and class II types, where available, came from metadata supplied by the sample provider rather than from assay-based typing.

TCRbeta CDR3 regions were amplified from genomic DNA using the immunoSEQ Assay, a bias-controlled multiplex PCR. Processing in the source paper ran as follows. Within the assay, amplification of reference gene primers was used to estimate how many nucleated cells each sample contained. To quantify the absolute abundance of each unique TCRbeta CDR3 rearrangement, sequence reads were collapsed and filtered. For each sample, productive Simpson clonality was calculated as the square root of Simpson's diversity index over productive rearrangements. Sourced from immuneACCESS, this table was stored by TCRdb with only in-frame sequences that have V and J called. A share of the clones is absent; for the studies checked, an unresolved V gene accounts for under half, and the remainder has no known explanation. The DNA was the basis for D and trimming; V, J and clone size are from that table. The sample has around 170,000 clones on record, around 89% of them singletons. The top ten hold around 24% of the sample.

On this clone itself: There is no known antigen for this receptor. One base away there is no much larger clone; base qualities are not given.

The CDR3 goes from the cysteine to the phenylalanine over 15 residues. The kept DNA is CDR3 alone, 45 bases in frame from the first base. Trimming takes 8 bases from V and 3 bases from J, and the germline ends sit 19 bases apart. CDR1 and CDR2 are drawn from the germline V gene: MGHDK, SYGVNS. Whole blood was collected in K2EDTA tubes by collaborating institutions according to the institutions' own protocols. Collaborator samples were shipped for TCRbeta analysis as frozen whole blood, isolated PBMCs, or DNA extracted from either sample type. General study outcomes and caveats: How much clinical and demographic metadata was included differed by source and by participant, and the metadata was provided uncurated.

The chain was built from TRBV25-1 and TRBJ1-2; the D gene identity is not certain. Sequenced input: peripheral blood. The source of this sequence is a man aged 55-75 years with acute or convalescent COVID-19. The CDR3 region reads CASADGGALYYGYTF. The DNA is TGTGCCAGCGCCGATGGAGGAGCTCTCTACTATGGCTACACCTTC.